The TCR beta chain under discussion was sequenced for a study of blood T cell repertoires in COVID-19. Study-wide background: The samples span acute and convalescent COVID-19 from the United States, Italy and Spain.

In the source study's methods: Estimated nucleated cell counts came from reference gene primer amplification. The protocol was immunoSEQ multiplex PCR, while the TCRdb copy is restricted to in-frame clones and leaves out a portion. That table furnishes V, J and clone size, whereas the DNA furnished D and trimming. The top ten hold 2.5% to 3.5% of the sample, which has roughly 250,000 clones, 81% seen once. This CDR3 spans 14 amino acids. Germline assignment: CDR1 LNHNV and CDR2 YYDKDF (reference sequence). V lost 3 bases and J lost 4; bases outside the gene matches: 2. This sequence joins TRBV15 and TRBJ2-7, with TRBD1 matching over 11 bases. The clonotype originates from a woman aged 55-75 years with active or convalescent COVID-19. Sequences were obtained from peripheral blood. CDR3 bases: TGTGCCACCAGCAGGGGACAGGGGGGTTACGAGCAGTACTTC. It yields the protein CATSRGQGGYEQYF.